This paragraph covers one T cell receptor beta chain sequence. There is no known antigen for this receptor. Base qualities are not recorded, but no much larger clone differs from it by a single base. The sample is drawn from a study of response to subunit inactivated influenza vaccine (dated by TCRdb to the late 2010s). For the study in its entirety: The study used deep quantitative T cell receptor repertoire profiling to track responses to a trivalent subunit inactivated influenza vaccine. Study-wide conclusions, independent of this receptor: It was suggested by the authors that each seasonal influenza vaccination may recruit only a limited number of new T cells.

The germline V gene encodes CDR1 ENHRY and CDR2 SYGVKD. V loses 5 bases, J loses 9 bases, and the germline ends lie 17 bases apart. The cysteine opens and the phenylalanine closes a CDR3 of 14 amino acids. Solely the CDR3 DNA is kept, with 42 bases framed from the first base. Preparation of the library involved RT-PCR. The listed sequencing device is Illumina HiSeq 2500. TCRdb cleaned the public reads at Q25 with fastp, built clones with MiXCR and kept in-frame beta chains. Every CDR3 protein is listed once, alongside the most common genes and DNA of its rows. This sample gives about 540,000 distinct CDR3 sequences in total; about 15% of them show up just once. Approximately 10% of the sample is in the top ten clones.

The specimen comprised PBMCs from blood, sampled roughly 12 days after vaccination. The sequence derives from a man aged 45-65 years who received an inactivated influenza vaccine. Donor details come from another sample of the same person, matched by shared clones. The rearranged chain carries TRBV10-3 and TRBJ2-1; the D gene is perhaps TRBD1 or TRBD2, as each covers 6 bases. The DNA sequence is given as TGTGCCATCAGTTCGGAGGGGGGACCCGCTGAGCAGTTCTTC. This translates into CAISSEGGPAEQFF.